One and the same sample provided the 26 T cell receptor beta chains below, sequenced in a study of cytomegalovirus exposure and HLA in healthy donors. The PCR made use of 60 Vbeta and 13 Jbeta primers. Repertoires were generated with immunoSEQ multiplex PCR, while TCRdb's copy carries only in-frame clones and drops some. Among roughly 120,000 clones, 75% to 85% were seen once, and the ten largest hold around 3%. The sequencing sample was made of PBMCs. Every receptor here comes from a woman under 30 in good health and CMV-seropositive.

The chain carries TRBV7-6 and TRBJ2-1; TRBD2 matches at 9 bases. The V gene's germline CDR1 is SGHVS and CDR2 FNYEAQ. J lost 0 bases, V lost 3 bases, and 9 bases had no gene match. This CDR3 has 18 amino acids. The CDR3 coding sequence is TGTGCCAGCAGCTTGGAAGCGGGGGGCCCCCTCTCCTACAATGAGCAGTTCTTC. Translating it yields CASSLEAGGPLSYNEQFF.

The chain's CDR3 is CASSSPPVEGTRETQYF. The CDR3 DNA is TGCGCCAGCAGCAGCCCGCCCGTTGAGGGTACTCGAGAGACCCAGTACTTC. V gene TRBV4-1 combines with J gene TRBJ2-5; TRBD2 is a possible D gene (5 bases). Germline-derived CDR1 and CDR2 are MGHRA and YSYEKL. Trimming stripped 5 bases from V and 4 bases from J, with 23 bases between. The CDR3 length is 17 residues.

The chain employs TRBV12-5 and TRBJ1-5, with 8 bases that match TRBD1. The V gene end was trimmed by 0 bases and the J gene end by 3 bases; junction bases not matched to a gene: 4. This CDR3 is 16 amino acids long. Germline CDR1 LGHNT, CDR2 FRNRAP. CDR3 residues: CASGLVLGQDNQPQHF. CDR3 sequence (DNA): TGTGCTAGTGGTTTGGTACTGGGACAGGACAATCAGCCCCAGCATTTT.

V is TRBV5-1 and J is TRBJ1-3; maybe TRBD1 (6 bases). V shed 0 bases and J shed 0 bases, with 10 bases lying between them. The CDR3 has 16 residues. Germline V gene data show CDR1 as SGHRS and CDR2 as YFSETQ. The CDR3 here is CASSLGDTYSGNTIYF. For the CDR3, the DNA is TGCGCCAGCAGCTTGGGGGACACATACTCTGGAAACACCATATATTTT.

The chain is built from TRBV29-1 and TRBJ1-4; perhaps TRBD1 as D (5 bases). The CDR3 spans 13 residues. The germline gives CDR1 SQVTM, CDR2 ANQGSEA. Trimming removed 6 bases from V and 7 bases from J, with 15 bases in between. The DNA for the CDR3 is TGCAGCGTGGGGGGGGGATTGGGTGAAAAACTGTTTTTT. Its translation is CSVGGGLGEKLFF.

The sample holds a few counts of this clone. The CDR3, as DNA: TGTGCCAGCTCACCAGTAGCGGGGGGACTATACAATGAGCAGTTCTTC. This translates into CASSPVAGGLYNEQFF. The chain joins TRBV18 to TRBJ2-1; TRBD2 matches at 10 bases. The CDR3 contains 16 residues. The ends lost 2 bases at V and 4 bases at J; junction bases unmatched: 5. The germline CDR1 and CDR2 sequences are KGHSH and LQKENI.

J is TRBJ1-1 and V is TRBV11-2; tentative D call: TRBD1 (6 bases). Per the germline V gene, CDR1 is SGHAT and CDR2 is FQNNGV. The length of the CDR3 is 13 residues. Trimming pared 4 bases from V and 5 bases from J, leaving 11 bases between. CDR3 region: CASSSLRGTEAFF. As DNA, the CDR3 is TGTGCCAGCAGCTCCCTCAGGGGAACTGAAGCTTTCTTT.

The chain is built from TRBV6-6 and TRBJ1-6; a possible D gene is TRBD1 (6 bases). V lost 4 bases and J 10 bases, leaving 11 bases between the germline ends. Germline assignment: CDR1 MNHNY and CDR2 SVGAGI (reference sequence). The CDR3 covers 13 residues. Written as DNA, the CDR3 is TGTGCCAGCAGTTCCTTCCAGGGGTCACCCCTCCACTTT. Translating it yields CASSSFQGSPLHF.

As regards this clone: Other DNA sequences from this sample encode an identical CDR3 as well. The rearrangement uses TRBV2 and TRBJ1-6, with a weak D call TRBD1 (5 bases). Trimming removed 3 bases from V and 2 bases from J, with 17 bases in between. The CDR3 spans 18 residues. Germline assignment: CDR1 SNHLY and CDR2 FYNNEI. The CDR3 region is CASSEGGEGVAYNSPLHF. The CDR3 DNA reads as TGTGCCAGCAGTGAGGGGGGTGAGGGAGTTGCCTATAATTCACCCCTCCACTTT.

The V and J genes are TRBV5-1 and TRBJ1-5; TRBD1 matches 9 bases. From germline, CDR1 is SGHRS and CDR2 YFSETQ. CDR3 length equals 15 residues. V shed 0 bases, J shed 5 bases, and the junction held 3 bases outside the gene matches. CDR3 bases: TGCGCCAGCAGCTTGGGTGACAGGGGGGATCAGCCCCAGCATTTT. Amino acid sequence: CASSLGDRGDQPQHF. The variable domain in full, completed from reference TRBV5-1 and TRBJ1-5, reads KAGVTQTPRYLIKTRGQQVTLSCSPISGHRSVSWYQQTPGQGLQFLFEYFSETQRNKGNFPGRFSGRQFSNSRSEMNVSTLELGDSALYLCASSLGDRGDQPQHFGDGTRLSIL.

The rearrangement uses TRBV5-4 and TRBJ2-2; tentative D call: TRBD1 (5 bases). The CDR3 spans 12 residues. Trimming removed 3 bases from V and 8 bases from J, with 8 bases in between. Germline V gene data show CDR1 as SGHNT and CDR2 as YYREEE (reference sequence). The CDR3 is CASSSTVGELFF. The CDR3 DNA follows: TGTGCCAGCAGCTCGACAGTTGGGGAGCTGTTTTTT.

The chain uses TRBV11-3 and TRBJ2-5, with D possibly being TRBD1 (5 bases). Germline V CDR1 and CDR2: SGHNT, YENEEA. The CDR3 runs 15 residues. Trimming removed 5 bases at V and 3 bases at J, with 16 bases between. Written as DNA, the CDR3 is TGTGCCAGCAGCCCCCAGGGTGGCGGTAAAGAGACCCAGTACTTC. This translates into CASSPQGGGKETQYF. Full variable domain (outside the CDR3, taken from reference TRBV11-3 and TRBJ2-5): EAGVVQSPRYKIIEKKQPVAFWCNPISGHNTLYWYLQNLGQGPELLIRYENEEAVDDSQLPKDRFSAERLKGVDSTLKIQPAELGDSAVYLCASSPQGGGKETQYFGPGTRLLVL.

The CDR3 region is CASSSLAGGLNTEAFF. In DNA form, the CDR3 reads TGCGCCAGCAGCTCCCTGGCAGGGGGGCTGAACACTGAAGCTTTCTTT. The chain couples TRBV5-1 to TRBJ1-1; 7 positions agree with TRBD1. Germline V CDR1 and CDR2: SGHRS, YFSETQ. After removal of 3 bases from V and 0 bases from J, the junction contained 8 bases not matched to a gene. This CDR3 has 16 amino acids.

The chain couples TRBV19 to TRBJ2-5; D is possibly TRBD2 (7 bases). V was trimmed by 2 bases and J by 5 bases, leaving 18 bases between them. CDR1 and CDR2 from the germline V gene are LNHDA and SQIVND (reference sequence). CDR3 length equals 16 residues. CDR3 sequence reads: CASSISGGGGYETQYF. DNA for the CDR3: TGTGCCAGTAGTATAAGTGGGGGAGGGGGGTATGAGACCCAGTACTTC.

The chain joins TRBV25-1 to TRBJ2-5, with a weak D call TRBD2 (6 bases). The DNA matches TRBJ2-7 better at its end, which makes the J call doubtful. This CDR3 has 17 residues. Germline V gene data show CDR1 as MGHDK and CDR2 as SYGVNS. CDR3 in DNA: TGTGCCAGCAGTCCAAACCCCGGGACTCCGAGCTCCTACGAGCAGTACTTC. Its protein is CASSPNPGTPSSYEQYF.

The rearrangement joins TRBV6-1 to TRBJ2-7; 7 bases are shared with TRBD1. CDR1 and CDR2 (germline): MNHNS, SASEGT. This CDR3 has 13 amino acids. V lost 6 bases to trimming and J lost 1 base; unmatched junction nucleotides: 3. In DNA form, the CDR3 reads TGTGCCAGCAGAAACAGGGGATCCTACGAGCAGTACTTC. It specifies CASRNRGSYEQYF.

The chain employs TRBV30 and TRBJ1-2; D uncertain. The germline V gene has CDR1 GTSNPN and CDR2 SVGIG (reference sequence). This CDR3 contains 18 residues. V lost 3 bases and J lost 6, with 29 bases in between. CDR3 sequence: CAWRALSLSGYGSDGYTF. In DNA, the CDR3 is TGTGCCTGGAGGGCTCTATCCCTATCGGGGTATGGGTCTGATGGCTACACCTTC. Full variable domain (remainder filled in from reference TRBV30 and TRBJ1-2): SQTIHQWPATLVQPVGSPLSLECTVEGTSNPNLYWYRQAAGRGLQLLFYSVGIGQISSEVPQNLSASRPQDRQFILSSKKLLLSDSGFYLCAWRALSLSGYGSDGYTFGSGTRLTVV.

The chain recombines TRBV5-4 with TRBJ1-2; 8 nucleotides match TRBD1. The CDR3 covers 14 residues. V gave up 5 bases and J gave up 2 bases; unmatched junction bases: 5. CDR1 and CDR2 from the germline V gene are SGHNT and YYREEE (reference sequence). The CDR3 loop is CASSWAGGNYGYTF. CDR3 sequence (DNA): TGTGCCAGCAGTTGGGCAGGGGGCAACTATGGCTACACCTTC.

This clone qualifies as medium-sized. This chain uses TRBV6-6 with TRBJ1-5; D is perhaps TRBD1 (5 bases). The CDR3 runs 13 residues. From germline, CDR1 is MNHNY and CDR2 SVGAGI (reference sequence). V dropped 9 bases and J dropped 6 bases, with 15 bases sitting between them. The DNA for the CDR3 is TGTGCCAGTTCCTTGGGGCGAGGTCAGCCCCAGCATTTT. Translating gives CASSLGRGQPQHF.

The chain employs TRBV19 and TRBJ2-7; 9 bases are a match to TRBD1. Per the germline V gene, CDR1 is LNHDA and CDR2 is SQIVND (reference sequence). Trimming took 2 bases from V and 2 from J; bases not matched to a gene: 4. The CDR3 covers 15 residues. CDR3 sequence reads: CASSISDRGTYEQYF. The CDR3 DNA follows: TGTGCCAGTAGTATATCCGACAGGGGGACCTACGAGCAGTACTTC.

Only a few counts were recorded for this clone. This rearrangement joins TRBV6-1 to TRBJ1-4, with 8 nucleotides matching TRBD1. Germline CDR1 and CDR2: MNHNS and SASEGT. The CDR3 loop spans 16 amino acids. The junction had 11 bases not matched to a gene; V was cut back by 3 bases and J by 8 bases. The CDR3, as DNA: TGTGCCAGCAGTGACCCTTTGACAGGGGCCGTGGAAAAACTGTTTTTT. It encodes CASSDPLTGAVEKLFF.

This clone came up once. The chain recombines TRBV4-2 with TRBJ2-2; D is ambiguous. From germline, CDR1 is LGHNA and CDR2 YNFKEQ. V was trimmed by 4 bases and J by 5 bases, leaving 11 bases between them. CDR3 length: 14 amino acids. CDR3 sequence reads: CASSPRQQTGELFF. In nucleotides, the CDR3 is TGTGCCAGCAGCCCCCGACAACAAACCGGGGAGCTGTTTTTT.

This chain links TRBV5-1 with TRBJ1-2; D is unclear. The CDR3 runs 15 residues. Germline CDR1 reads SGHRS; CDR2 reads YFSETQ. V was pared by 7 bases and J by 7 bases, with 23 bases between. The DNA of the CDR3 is TGCGCCAGCGTCGAAGGAGTAACGGAAGGAAGTGGCTACACCTTC. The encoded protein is CASVEGVTEGSGYTF.

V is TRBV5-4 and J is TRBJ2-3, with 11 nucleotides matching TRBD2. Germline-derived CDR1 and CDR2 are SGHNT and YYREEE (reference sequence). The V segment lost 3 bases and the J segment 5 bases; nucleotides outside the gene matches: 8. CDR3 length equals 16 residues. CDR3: CASSWVAGGQGDTQYF. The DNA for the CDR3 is TGTGCCAGCAGCTGGGTAGCGGGGGGGCAAGGAGATACGCAGTATTTT.

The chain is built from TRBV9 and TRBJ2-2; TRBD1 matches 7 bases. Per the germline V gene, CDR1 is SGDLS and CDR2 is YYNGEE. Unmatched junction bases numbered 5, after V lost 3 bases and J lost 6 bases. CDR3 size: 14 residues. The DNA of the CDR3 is TGTGCCAGCAGCGCCGACAGGGCCCCCGGGGAGCTGTTTTTT. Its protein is CASSADRAPGELFF.

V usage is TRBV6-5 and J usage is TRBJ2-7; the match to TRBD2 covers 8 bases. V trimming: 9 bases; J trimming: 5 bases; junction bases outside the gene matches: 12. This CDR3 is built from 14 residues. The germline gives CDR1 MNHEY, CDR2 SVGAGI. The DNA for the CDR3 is TGTGCCAGTAAGACGACCGGGAGGGGCGACGAGCAGTACTTC. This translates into CASKTTGRGDEQYF.